This T cell receptor (beta chain) was documented in a study of beta chain features in type 1 diabetes. The study's findings and limits: In type 1 diabetes patients, VDJ junctions had fewer insertions; deletions at these junctions were more frequent.

At least ten counts were recorded for this clone. Its cognate antigen is unknown. The V segment lost 1 base and the J segment 4 bases; nucleotides outside the gene matches: 6. The CDR3 runs to 16 residues. CDR1 and CDR2 from the germline V gene are MGHRA and YSYEKL. Cells sorted by CD45RO/CCR7/CD25/CD127/CD95/CD27 comprised CD4+ naive, central memory, regulatory and stem cell-like memory cells. Sorted populations were all over 95% pure. Reverse transcribing all isolated RNA meant expressed TCRB transcripts were sequenced. Method: immunoSEQ multiplex PCR; TCRdb's copy keeps in-frame clones and lacks some. The sample has under 300,000 clones, around a quarter seen once; the top ten hold 3.5% to 4.5%.

The genes are TRBV4-1 and TRBJ2-1, with 8 bases that match TRBD2. The specimen was central memory CD4+ T cells from blood. The receptor's source is a man aged 30-40 years in good health. The CDR3 nucleotides read TGCGCCAGCAGCCAAGTTTTAGCGGGAAGATACAATGAGCAGTTCTTC. Protein product: CASSQVLAGRYNEQFF.